Following are 4 T cell receptor beta chains from one sample sequenced in a study of T cell responses to AZD1222 COVID-19 vaccine. TCRdb's table, derived via immunoSEQ multiplex PCR, lists solely in-frame clones and lacks some. Of 110,000 to 150,000 clones in the sample, about 91% were seen once. Sample: peripheral blood, taken on day 0 of AZD1222 vaccination. These receptors came from an adult in good health.

The rearrangement links TRBV4-1 to TRBJ2-3; 8 bases are shared with TRBD2. The CDR3 loop spans 17 amino acids. V was pared by 3 bases and J by 2 bases, with 10 bases of the junction left unmatched. Germline CDR1 reads MGHRA; CDR2 reads YSYEKL. The CDR3 DNA follows: TGCGCCAGCAGCCAGGGGATAGCGGGACTGCTCACAGATACGCAGTATTTT. Amino acid sequence: CASSQGIAGLLTDTQYF.

The chain joins TRBV5-4 to TRBJ2-5; D is ambiguous. Germline CDR1 is SGHNT and CDR2 is YYREEE (reference sequence). The CDR3 spans 14 residues. V lost 1 base to trimming and J lost 2 bases, with 9 bases between them. As DNA, the CDR3 is TGTGCCAGCAGCTTGATTTCAGGTCAAGAGACCCAGTACTTC. Protein sequence: CASSLISGQETQYF. The full variable domain, its missing parts supplied by reference TRBV5-4 and TRBJ2-5, is ETGVTQSPTHLIKTRGQQVTLRCSSQSGHNTVSWYQQALGQGPQFIFQYYREEENGRGNFPPRFSGLQFPNYSSELNVNALELDDSALYLCASSLISGQETQYFGPGTRLLVL.

V usage is TRBV6-4 and J usage is TRBJ2-7, with D maybe TRBD2 (5 bases). CDR3 length: 16 residues. With 0 bases removed from V and 7 bases from J, the gap between germline ends came to 19 bases. Germline CDR1 is MRHNA and CDR2 is SNTAGT. CDR3 in DNA: TGTGCCAGCAGTGACTCAGGAAGCGGAGGCCCGGAGGAGCAGTACTTC. It is translated as CASSDSGSGGPEEQYF.

This clone was recorded only once. V and J are TRBV18 and TRBJ1-1; 8 nucleotides match TRBD1. Germline V gives CDR1 KGHSH, CDR2 LQKENI. The CDR3 extends over 16 amino acids. The trim removed 4 bases at V and 0 bases at J, leaving 7 bases unmatched. Here the CDR3 reads CASSLLSGQVNTEAFF. CDR3 nucleotides: TGTGCCAGCTCACTCCTGTCGGGACAGGTGAACACTGAAGCTTTCTTT.